These 28 T cell receptor beta chains originate from one sample sequenced in a study of early T cells in non-severe SARS-CoV-2 infection. Each CDR3 protein is one row after TCRdb ran MiXCR on the 5' RACE reads. The table records about 64,000 distinct CDR3 sequences, roughly 18% of them present only once. Sequencing used whole blood, obtained at baseline. These receptors all stem from an adult who was a healthcare worker with PCR-confirmed SARS-CoV-2 infection or an uninfected control (not recorded which).

The genes are TRBV20-1 and TRBJ2-1; perhaps TRBD1 as D (6 bases). Trimming took off 6 bases at V and 5 bases at J, with 11 bases between the two ends. The CDR3 has 12 amino acids. Germline V CDR1 and CDR2: DFQATT, SNEGSKA (reference sequence). Written as DNA, the CDR3 is TGCAGTGCGTACGGACAGAACAATGAGCAGTTCTTC. Protein sequence: CSAYGQNNEQFF.

The sample holds a few counts of this clonotype. The rearrangement joins TRBV5-6 to TRBJ2-4; weak D call: TRBD1 (5 bases). The V gene lost 4 bases and the J gene lost 6 bases, with 17 bases spanning the gap. CDR1 and CDR2 from the germline V gene are SGHDT and YYEEEE. The CDR3 sequence is 15 residues long. This chain's CDR3 is CASSPYSRGINIQYF. The CDR3 region has the DNA TGTGCCAGCAGCCCCTACTCTAGGGGAATAAACATTCAGTACTTC.

The V call is TRBV19, the J call TRBJ2-7, with D perhaps TRBD1 (6 bases). CDR1 is LNHDA, CDR2 SQIVND, per germline (reference sequence). The CDR3 spans 15 residues. Trimming removed 2 bases from V and 2 bases from J, with 13 bases in between. In DNA, the CDR3 is TGTGCCAGTAGTATATCCGGGACACCTACCTACGAGCAGTACTTC. Its translation: CASSISGTPTYEQYF.

The genes are TRBV9 and TRBJ2-3, with D perhaps being TRBD1 or TRBD2 (5 bases each). The germline V gene has CDR1 SGDLS and CDR2 YYNGEE. V lost 2 bases and J lost 0, with 13 bases in between. CDR3 length: 16 amino acids. Here the CDR3 DNA reads TGTGCCAGCAGCGTTTCGGGGACGGGGAGCACAGATACGCAGTATTTT. Amino acids: CASSVSGTGSTDTQYF.

At least ten counts were recorded for this clonotype. The CDR3 loop reads CASTPDRNPSPLHF. The CDR3 coding sequence is TGTGCCAGCACCCCGGACAGGAATCCTTCACCCCTCCACTTT. This chain connects TRBV12-3 or TRBV12-4 to TRBJ1-6, with 7 bases lining up with TRBD1. The CDR3 runs to 14 residues. J was trimmed by 9 bases and V by 7 bases; bases with no gene match: 9.

The genes are TRBV6-6 and TRBJ2-4; 7 positions agree with TRBD1. The germline gives CDR1 MNHNY, CDR2 SVGAGI (reference sequence). V lost 5 bases to trimming and J lost 10 bases; unmatched junction nucleotides: 5. The CDR3 totals 12 residues. The CDR3 loop is CASSEPGQIQYF. CDR3 nucleotides: TGTGCCAGCAGTGAGCCGGGACAGATTCAGTACTTC.

CDR3 loop: CASSLRGINEQFF. CDR3 sequence (DNA): TGTGCCAGCAGTTTACGGGGAATCAATGAGCAGTTCTTC. The chain carries TRBV27 and TRBJ2-1, with D possibly TRBD2 on 5 matching bases. The length of the CDR3 is 13 residues. V lost 2 bases to trimming and J lost 6 bases, with 8 bases between them. Germline loops: CDR1 MNHEY, CDR2 SMNVEV (reference sequence).

A few counts support this clonotype. The V call is TRBV4-3, the J call TRBJ2-1; D uncertain. CDR1 is LGHNA and CDR2 is YSLEER in the germline V gene. V lost 4 bases and J 2 bases, leaving 12 bases between the germline ends. The CDR3 consists of 15 residues. CDR3 sequence: CASSPFDGAYNEQFF. In nucleotides, the CDR3 is TGCGCCAGCAGCCCCTTCGACGGAGCCTACAATGAGCAGTTCTTC.

This sequence joins TRBV2 and TRBJ2-1, with 11 positions matching TRBD1. This CDR3 is built from 14 residues. The germline CDR1 and CDR2 sequences are SNHLY and FYNNEI. V trimming: 9 bases; J trimming: 2 bases; junction bases outside the gene matches: 3. Here the CDR3 DNA reads TGTGCCAGTAGGGACAGGGGGGCCTACAATGAGCAGTTCTTC. Translated: CASRDRGAYNEQFF.

This clonotype occurred a few times. The gene calls are TRBV9 and TRBJ2-5; D remains unclear. Germline assignment: CDR1 SGDLS and CDR2 YYNGEE. V gave up 4 bases and J gave up 3 bases, with 10 bases separating them. The CDR3 runs to 13 residues. CDR3 DNA sequence: TGTGCCAGCAGCCCCCACCGGGAAGAGACCCAGTACTTC. Its translation: CASSPHREETQYF.

This clonotype was seen at least ten times. DNA for the CDR3: TGTGCCAGCAGCTTATCAGGCAATCAGCCCCAGCATTTT. The encoded protein is CASSLSGNQPQHF. The V call is TRBV7-9, the J call TRBJ1-5; D is undetermined. V was pared by 2 bases and J by 2 bases, with 4 bases between. CDR1 and CDR2 from the germline V gene are SEHNR and FQNEAQ (reference sequence). This CDR3 is 13 amino acids long.

In its sample, this clonotype was seen many times. The genes are TRBV25-1 and TRBJ1-2, with D possibly TRBD1 on 6 matching bases. The CDR3 extends over 19 amino acids. With 4 bases removed from V and 0 bases from J, the gap between germline ends came to 24 bases. Per germline, CDR1 MGHDK and CDR2 SYGVNS. CDR3 loop: CASSASTGYRLDPNYGYTF. The CDR3 DNA reads as TGTGCCAGCAGTGCTTCGACAGGCTATAGGTTAGACCCTAACTATGGCTACACCTTC.

The gene calls are TRBV6-2 or TRBV6-3 and TRBJ2-3, with 7 nucleotides matching TRBD1. Germline trimming cut 4 bases from V and 2 bases from J; bases unmatched to any gene: 12. CDR3 length equals 17 residues. CDR1 MNHEY and CDR2 SVGEGT come from the germline V gene. The CDR3, as DNA: TGTGCCAGCAGTTCAGCGGACAGGTGGATTACCACAGATACGCAGTATTTT. As protein: CASSSADRWITTDTQYF.

This clonotype was counted between two and nine times. The J gene is TRBJ2-4, the V gene TRBV7-2, with D unclear. The CDR3 loop spans 12 amino acids. Looked up from germline, CDR1 is SGHTA and CDR2 is FQGNSA. The V end lost 1 base, the J end lost 12 bases, and 10 bases lay between the germline ends. CDR3 sequence: CASSLGAGGQYF. CDR3 DNA: TGTGCCAGCAGCTTAGGGGCAGGTGGTCAGTACTTC. Based on the CDR3 plus reference TRBV7-2 and TRBJ2-4, the full variable domain is GAGVSQSPSNKVTEKGKDVELRCDPISGHTALYWYRQSLGQGLEFLIYFQGNSAPDKSGLPSDRFSAERTGGSVSTLTIQRTQQEDSAVYLCASSLGAGGQYFGAGTRLSVL.

Many counts were recorded for this clonotype. The genes are TRBV20-1 and TRBJ1-2; D gene uncertain. This CDR3 has 16 residues. V gave up 2 bases and J gave up 2 bases, with 18 bases separating them. Germline lookup yields CDR1 DFQATT and CDR2 SNEGSKA (reference sequence). Here the CDR3 reads CSARKRALTGNYGYTF. In DNA form, the CDR3 reads TGCAGTGCTAGAAAACGGGCTCTAACCGGGAACTATGGCTACACCTTC.

Only a few counts were recorded for this clonotype. This chain's CDR3 is CASSPQTGDEQYF. The CDR3 DNA reads as TGTGCCAGCTCACCCCAGACTGGGGACGAGCAGTACTTC. The genes are TRBV18 and TRBJ2-7; D gene unclear. The germline CDR1 and CDR2 sequences are KGHSH and LQKENI. V shed 3 bases and J shed 5 bases, with 11 bases lying between them. The CDR3 runs to 13 residues.

This clonotype turned up a few times. This rearrangement joins TRBV18 to TRBJ1-2, with 9 bases matching TRBD1. The germline gives CDR1 KGHSH, CDR2 LQKENI. With V trimmed by 6 bases and J by 2 bases, 4 bases remained unmatched. The CDR3 has 14 amino acids. The CDR3 nucleotides are TGTGCCAGCTCTCCGGACAGGGGAAACTATGGCTACACCTTC. This encodes CASSPDRGNYGYTF.

CDR3 DNA: TGTGCCATCAGTGACAGGGGGAATTACGAGCAGTACTTC. Its translation is CAISDRGNYEQYF. This chain joins TRBV10-3 and TRBJ2-7; 7 bases are a match to TRBD1. Unmatched junction bases numbered 3, after V lost 3 bases and J lost 4 bases. Per germline, CDR1 ENHRY and CDR2 SYGVKD. The CDR3 is 13 residues long.

In this sample, this clonotype turned up many times. This CDR3 reads CSANGAGHIYNEQFF. The CDR3 DNA reads as TGCAGTGCAAACGGGGCGGGACATATCTACAATGAGCAGTTCTTC. This chain connects TRBV20-1 to TRBJ2-1, with D perhaps assigned TRBD1 or TRBD2 (6 bases each). The germline V gene has CDR1 DFQATT and CDR2 SNEGSKA (reference sequence). The CDR3 consists of 15 residues. The germline V and J ends were trimmed by 6 bases and 3 bases, with 18 bases remaining between them.

CDR3 residues: CSSARDRGRLAGVYNEQFF. In DNA form, the CDR3 reads TGCAGCTCAGCCCGGGACAGGGGGCGACTAGCGGGAGTTTACAATGAGCAGTTCTTC. The chain couples TRBV29-1 to TRBJ2-1, with D perhaps assigned TRBD1 or TRBD2 (12 bases each). The V end lost 8 bases, the J end lost 4 bases, and 33 bases lay between the germline ends. From germline, CDR1 is SQVTM and CDR2 ANQGSEA. This CDR3 comprises 19 residues.

The V call is TRBV6-5, the J call TRBJ2-7, with D tentatively TRBD2 (5 bases). Trimming left V 2 bases short and J 4 bases short, with 15 bases between. The germline V gene has CDR1 MNHEY and CDR2 SVGAGI. The CDR3 runs to 15 residues. CDR3 DNA: TGTGCCAGCAGTTACAATTGGGAGAGCGGTTACGAGCAGTACTTC. Protein: CASSYNWESGYEQYF.

This sequence joins TRBV6-6 and TRBJ2-1, with TRBD1 identical over 7 bases. Trimming at V came to 6 bases and at J to 4 bases, leaving 6 bases not matched to a gene. CDR1 MNHNY and CDR2 SVGAGI come from the germline V gene (reference sequence). This CDR3 spans 14 amino acids. The CDR3 nucleotides are TGTGCCAGCAGGCAAGAGGGACAGTACAATGAGCAGTTCTTC. Its protein is CASRQEGQYNEQFF.

This clonotype was recorded many times. V gene TRBV5-1 combines with J gene TRBJ2-3, with D unresolved. CDR1 and CDR2 from the germline V gene are SGHRS and YFSETQ. V lost 0 bases and J 0 bases, leaving 14 bases between the germline ends. This CDR3 is 17 amino acids long. The DNA of the CDR3 is TGCGCCAGCAGCTTGGTGAACTTCTCCTATAGCACAGATACGCAGTATTTT. It yields the protein CASSLVNFSYSTDTQYF. The full variable domain, in which reference TRBV5-1 and TRBJ2-3 provide the parts outside the CDR3, is KAGVTQTPRYLIKTRGQQVTLSCSPISGHRSVSWYQQTPGQGLQFLFEYFSETQRNKGNFPGRFSGRQFSNSRSEMNVSTLELGDSALYLCASSLVNFSYSTDTQYFGPGTRLTVL.

This clonotype was observed many times. The rearrangement uses TRBV7-9 and TRBJ2-3, with TRBD1 identical over 7 bases. This CDR3 is 15 amino acids long. Germline V CDR1 and CDR2: SEHNR, FQNEAQ (reference sequence). Trimming at V came to 1 base and at J to 3 bases, leaving 4 bases not matched to a gene. CDR3 sequence (DNA): TGTGCCAGCAGCTTAGATAGGGGGCGTACAGATACGCAGTATTTT. Translation gives CASSLDRGRTDTQYF. The complete variable domain, with remaining parts taken from reference TRBV7-9 and TRBJ2-3, reads DTGVSQNPRHKITKRGQNVTFRCDPISEHNRLYWYRQTLGQGPEFLTYFQNEAQLEKSRLLSDRFSAERPKGSFSTLEIQRTEQGDSAMYLCASSLDRGRTDTQYFGPGTRLTVL.

V and J are TRBV12-3 or TRBV12-4 and TRBJ1-5; D unresolved. With 3 bases removed from V and 7 bases from J, the gap between germline ends came to 10 bases. CDR3 size: 13 residues. CDR3 in DNA: TGTGCCAGCAGTTTTGCGAGGAGCCAGCCCCAGCATTTT. Translation gives CASSFARSQPQHF.

The gene calls are TRBV24-1 and TRBJ2-2, with TRBD1 identical over 7 bases. The CDR3 has 14 residues. Germline V CDR1 and CDR2: KGHDR, SFDVKD. The ends lost 3 bases at V and 7 bases at J; junction bases unmatched: 4. This CDR3 is CATSDPSGGGELFF. The CDR3 DNA is TGTGCCACCAGTGATCCCTCAGGGGGCGGGGAGCTGTTTTTT.

The V and J genes are TRBV9 and TRBJ1-5, with D uncertain. Trimming left V 7 bases short and J 3 bases short, with 11 bases between. In germline, CDR1 is SGDLS, CDR2 YYNGEE. The CDR3 spans 13 residues. The DNA for the CDR3 is TGTGCCAGCGGGCGGAACCCCAATCAGCCCCAGCATTTT. It yields the protein CASGRNPNQPQHF.

The rearrangement uses TRBV12-3 or TRBV12-4 and TRBJ2-6, with TRBD1 as a possible D gene (5 bases). CDR3 length: 15 amino acids. Trimming shortened V by 7 bases and J by 0 bases, and 10 bases separated the two germline ends. The CDR3 region is CASTGISSGANVLTF. The CDR3 coding sequence is TGTGCCAGCACAGGGATAAGCTCTGGGGCCAACGTCCTGACTTTC.